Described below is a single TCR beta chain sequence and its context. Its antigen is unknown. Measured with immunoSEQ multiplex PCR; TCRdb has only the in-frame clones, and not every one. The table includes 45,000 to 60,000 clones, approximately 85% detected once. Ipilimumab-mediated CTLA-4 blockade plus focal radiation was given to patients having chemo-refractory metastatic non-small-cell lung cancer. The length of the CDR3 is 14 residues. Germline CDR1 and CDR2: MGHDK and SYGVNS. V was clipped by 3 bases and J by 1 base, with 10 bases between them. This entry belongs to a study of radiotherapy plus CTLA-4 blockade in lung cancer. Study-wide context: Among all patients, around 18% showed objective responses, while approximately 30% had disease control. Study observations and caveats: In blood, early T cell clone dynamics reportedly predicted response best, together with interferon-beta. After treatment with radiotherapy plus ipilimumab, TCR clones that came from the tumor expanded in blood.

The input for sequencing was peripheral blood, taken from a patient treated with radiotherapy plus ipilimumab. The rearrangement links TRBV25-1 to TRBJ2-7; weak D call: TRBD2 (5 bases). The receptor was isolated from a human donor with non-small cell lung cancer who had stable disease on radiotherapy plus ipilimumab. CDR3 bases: TGTGCCAGCAGTGACGTTAGCGAGTCCTACGAGCAGTACTTC. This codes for CASSDVSESYEQYF.